The 32 T cell receptor beta chains reported below all come from one sample, sequenced in a study of blood T cell repertoires in COVID-19 (dated by TCRdb to about 2020). Receptor amplification or capture employed the immunoSEQ multiplex PCR assay. The immuneACCESS repertoire file appears here via TCRdb, limited to in-frame rearrangements. These files lack a portion of the clones; in checked studies, under half of the deficit traces to unresolved V genes, and the cause of the others is not known. The sample table shows roughly 320,000 clones, and 89% are seen once. The ten largest clones represent approximately 1.8% of the sample. Sample: peripheral blood. The receptor source for this set is a woman in her twenties or thirties with COVID-19, enrolled during active disease.

This chain uses TRBV19 with TRBJ1-3; D remains ambiguous. CDR3 length: 13 residues. Germline V gene lookup returns CDR1 LNHDA and CDR2 SQIVND (reference sequence). Trimming left V 6 bases short and J 8 bases short, with 14 bases between. Written as DNA, the CDR3 is TGTGCCAGTAGCCTACGGACGGAGGACACCATATATTTT. It specifies CASSLRTEDTIYF. The complete variable domain, with remaining parts taken from reference TRBV19 and TRBJ1-3, reads DGGITQSPKYLFRKEGQNVTLSCEQNLNHDAMYWYRQDPGQGLRLIYYSQIVNDFQKGDIAEGYSVSREKKESFPLTVTSAQKNPTAFYLCASSLRTEDTIYFGEGSWLTVV.

This clone has just a few counts. The chain employs TRBV13 and TRBJ1-6, with TRBD1 matching 8 bases. The length of the CDR3 is 15 residues. Germline CDR1 is PRHDT and CDR2 is FYEKMQ (reference sequence). The V and J ends lost 4 bases and 7 bases, in that order; junction bases with no gene match: 6. CDR3 sequence: CASSSYDRGNSPLHF. The DNA of the CDR3 is TGTGCCAGCAGCTCCTACGACAGGGGCAATTCACCCCTCCACTTT.

The chain combines TRBV2 with TRBJ2-5, with D possibly being TRBD1 (5 bases). The CDR3 spans 13 residues. Per germline, CDR1 SNHLY and CDR2 FYNNEI. Between the trimmed V and J ends, which lost 11 bases and 3 bases, there was a span of 16 bases. The CDR3 nucleotides are TGTGCCGGAGACGACAGCGCTAAAGAGACCCAGTACTTC. Protein product: CAGDDSAKETQYF.

The J gene is TRBJ2-7, the V gene TRBV10-3, with no clear D. Trimming removed 2 bases from V and 7 bases from J, with 9 bases in between. The V gene's germline CDR1 is ENHRY and CDR2 SYGVKD. The CDR3 covers 12 residues. The CDR3 region has the DNA TGTGCCATCAGTGAGACCAGTTGGGAGCAGTACGTC. Encoded protein: CAISETSWEQYV.

This chain joins TRBV5-5 and TRBJ1-3; D is undetermined. Germline values: CDR1 SGHKS, CDR2 YYEKEE (reference sequence). The length of the CDR3 is 16 residues. Trimming pared 0 bases from V and 3 bases from J, leaving 13 bases between. The CDR3: CASSLGAAVGGNTIYF. DNA of the CDR3: TGTGCCAGCAGCTTGGGGGCAGCGGTCGGTGGAAACACCATATATTTT.

The chain carries TRBV6-5 and TRBJ2-1; 11 nucleotides align to TRBD2. V dropped 8 bases and J dropped 7; count of bases not matched to a gene: 10. Germline CDR1 and CDR2: MNHEY and SVGAGI. The CDR3 consists of 15 residues. The chain's CDR3 is CASRSVAGGQNEQFF. The CDR3, as DNA: TGTGCCAGCCGCAGTGTAGCGGGGGGGCAGAATGAGCAGTTCTTC.

CDR3 sequence (DNA): TGTGCCAGCAGCAAGGGACTAGAGGAGGAGACCCAGTACTTC. Residues: CASSKGLEEETQYF. The J gene is TRBJ2-5, the V gene TRBV9, with TRBD2 matching 8 bases. The J segment lost 5 bases and the V segment lost 4 bases, leaving 7 bases of the junction unmatched. The CDR3 covers 14 residues. The germline gives CDR1 SGDLS, CDR2 YYNGEE.

V and J are TRBV27 and TRBJ2-3; D gene unclear. Germline-derived CDR1 and CDR2 are MNHEY and SMNVEV (reference sequence). Between the trimmed V and J ends, which lost 8 bases and 5 bases, there was a span of 14 bases. The CDR3 loop spans 13 amino acids. CDR3 residues: CASGLYGGDTQYF. The CDR3, as DNA: TGTGCCAGCGGGCTTTATGGTGGAGATACGCAGTATTTT.

The chain has TRBV6-5 and TRBJ1-2; no clear D. Germline CDR1 reads MNHEY; CDR2 reads SVGAGI. There are 13 residues in the CDR3. V was trimmed by 0 bases and J by 7 bases, leaving 9 bases between them. CDR3 loop: CASSYSEGAGYTF. CDR3 DNA: TGTGCCAGCAGTTACTCGGAGGGAGCTGGCTACACCTTC.

V is TRBV19 and J is TRBJ2-7, with D maybe TRBD1 (5 bases). V shed 5 bases and J shed 4 bases, with 9 bases lying between them. This CDR3 is 12 amino acids long. The germline CDR1 and CDR2 sequences are LNHDA and SQIVND (reference sequence). CDR3 DNA: TGTGCCAGTAGTCAAGACAGATACGAGCAGTACTTC. It specifies CASSQDRYEQYF.

V and J are TRBV7-9 and TRBJ2-1; D might be TRBD2 (6 bases). V was shortened by 2 bases and J by 7 bases, with 9 bases between the two germline ends. CDR3 length equals 13 residues. CDR1 and CDR2 (germline): SEHNR, FQNEAQ (reference sequence). The CDR3 sequence: CASSLRGGNEQFF. CDR3 nucleotides: TGTGCCAGCAGCTTACGTGGAGGGAATGAGCAGTTCTTC.

The chain is built from TRBV30 and TRBJ2-5, with 9 bases identical to TRBD1. CDR1 GTSNPN and CDR2 SVGIG come from the germline V gene (reference sequence). After removal of 3 bases from V and 5 bases from J, the junction contained 4 bases not matched to a gene. The CDR3 extends over 13 amino acids. The CDR3 DNA is TGTGCCTGGAGCGCACAGGGGGCGGAGACCCAGTACTTC. Translated: CAWSAQGAETQYF.

The chain is built from TRBV19 and TRBJ1-1; no reliable D call. The germline V gene encodes CDR1 LNHDA and CDR2 SQIVND (reference sequence). The ends were cut back, 3 bases at V and 4 bases at J, with 15 bases in the middle. This CDR3 is built from 15 residues. CDR3 nucleotides: TGTGCCAGTAGTATGGTCTTTTCGGGATTCACTGAAGCTTTCTTT. Its protein product is CASSMVFSGFTEAFF.

The chain is built from TRBV6-1 and TRBJ1-5, with D possibly matching TRBD1 (5 bases). This CDR3 region has 15 residues. CDR1 and CDR2 (germline): MNHNS, SASEGT. Trimming took off 3 bases at V and 3 bases at J, with 12 bases between the two ends. The CDR3 coding sequence is TGTGCCAGCAGTGAGCGGGGACGGTTCAATCAGCCCCAGCATTTT. This gives the protein CASSERGRFNQPQHF.

The genes are TRBV12-2 and TRBJ2-7; the D call in the table, TRBD2, was not verified against the DNA. TRBV12-2 has pseudogene status. CDR3 length: 17 residues. The DNA of the CDR3 is TGTGCAAGTCGCTTACCCCGGACTAGCGGGCTCCGCTACGAGCAGTACGTC. Its protein product is CASRLPRTSGLRYEQYV.

The rearrangement uses TRBV11-1 and TRBJ1-2; TRBD1 matches 8 bases. V trimming: 2 bases; J trimming: 2 bases; junction bases outside the gene matches: 7. Germline-derived CDR1 and CDR2 are SGHAT and FQDESV (reference sequence). This CDR3 is 16 amino acids long. The CDR3 DNA sequence: TGTGCCAGCAGCTTACAGGGGGCCGTGCTAAACTATGGCTACACCTTC. It translates to CASSLQGAVLNYGYTF.

The chain links TRBV4-1 to TRBJ1-4; D is perhaps TRBD1 (6 bases). The germline V gene has CDR1 MGHRA and CDR2 YSYEKL. CDR3 length: 15 amino acids. Trimming stripped 3 bases from V and 4 bases from J, with 12 bases between. CDR3: CASSHPSRGNEKLFF. In nucleotides, the CDR3 is TGCGCCAGCAGCCACCCCAGCAGGGGTAATGAAAAACTGTTTTTT.

The chain is built from TRBV4-3 and TRBJ1-1; D not resolved. CDR1 is LGHNA, CDR2 YSLEER, per germline. Trimming cost V 0 bases and J 10 bases, with 9 bases left between them. The CDR3 is 12 residues long. The CDR3 nucleotides read TGCGCCAGCAGCCAAGAGCCGGGTGCAGCTTTCTTT. Residues: CASSQEPGAAFF.

The chain is built from TRBV28 and TRBJ1-1; D not certain. V lost 3 bases and J lost 0, with 8 bases in between. The length of the CDR3 is 14 residues. CDR1 is MDHEN, CDR2 SYDVKM, per germline. The CDR3 spells CASSFLQMNTEAFF. The CDR3 region has the DNA TGTGCCAGCAGTTTTTTACAAATGAACACTGAAGCTTTCTTT.

This chain uses TRBV9 with TRBJ1-2; no definite D call. V was shortened by 0 bases and J by 4 bases, with 10 bases between the two germline ends. The CDR3 covers 14 residues. CDR1 SGDLS and CDR2 YYNGEE come from the germline V gene. CDR3 residues: CASSVGGIAYGYTF. CDR3 bases: TGTGCCAGCAGCGTAGGTGGCATCGCCTATGGCTACACCTTC.

The chain carries TRBV5-1 and TRBJ2-7; 10 nucleotides agree with TRBD1. The CDR3 totals 14 residues. CDR1 is SGHRS and CDR2 is YFSETQ in the germline V gene. The V segment lost 4 bases and the J segment 5 bases; nucleotides outside the gene matches: 6. The CDR3 DNA is TGCGCCAGCAGCCTAATCGGGACAGGGGACGAGCAGTACGTC. Protein: CASSLIGTGDEQYV.

The rearrangement links TRBV9 to TRBJ1-1; 7 bases match TRBD1. With 3 bases clipped from V and 0 bases from J, the junction kept 8 bases outside the gene matches. CDR3 length: 16 amino acids. Germline V gene sequence: CDR1 SGDLS, CDR2 YYNGEE. CDR3 in DNA: TGTGCCAGCAGCGACCCGGGACAGCCCTTGAACACTGAAGCTTTCTTT. Its protein is CASSDPGQPLNTEAFF.

In regard to this clone: Different DNA sequences within this sample yield the same CDR3. The chain combines TRBV5-1 with TRBJ2-3; D gene uncertain. V lost 2 bases and J lost 0, with 4 bases in between. CDR1 and CDR2 from the germline V gene are SGHRS and YFSETQ. The length of the CDR3 is 13 residues. The CDR3 spells CASSLTSTDTQYF. CDR3 nucleotide sequence: TGCGCCAGCAGCTTAACTAGCACAGATACGCAGTATTTT.

This sequence joins TRBV18 and TRBJ2-3, with 7 bases fitting TRBD2. Germline loops: CDR1 KGHSH, CDR2 LQKENI. V shed 1 base and J 4 bases; nucleotides not matched to a gene: 8. The CDR3 length is 16 residues. This CDR3 is CASSPRGGGRSDTQYF. Written as DNA, the CDR3 is TGTGCCAGCTCACCACGTGGGGGGGGACGGTCAGATACGCAGTATTTT. The variable domain in full, with the rest retrieved from reference TRBV18 and TRBJ2-3, is NAGVMQNPRHLVRRRGQEARLRCSPMKGHSHVYWYRQLPEEGLKFMVYLQKENIIDESGMPKERFSAEFPKEGPSILRIQQVVRGDSAAYFCASSPRGGGRSDTQYFGPGTRLTVL.

The CDR3, as DNA: TGTGCCAGTAGTACCATGGGGCGTTCCCCCTATGGCTACACCTTC. Translating gives CASSTMGRSPYGYTF. V usage is TRBV19 and J usage is TRBJ1-2; TRBD1 is a possible D gene (5 bases). The germline V gene has CDR1 LNHDA and CDR2 SQIVND (reference sequence). This CDR3 comprises 15 residues. Trimming left V 4 bases short and J 4 bases short, with 16 bases between.

The chain uses TRBV2 and TRBJ2-6, with D unclear. CDR1 and CDR2 (germline): SNHLY, FYNNEI. The CDR3 is 14 residues long. The V end was cut by 8 bases, the J end by 4 bases, with 12 bases between. The CDR3 nucleotides are TGTGCCAGCTCCTCACATGCAGGGGCCAACGTCCTGACTTTC. This encodes CASSSHAGANVLTF.

V and J are TRBV30 and TRBJ1-6; tentative D call: TRBD1 (6 bases). This CDR3 is built from 12 residues. V was pared by 3 bases and J by 6 bases, with 6 bases between. Per germline, CDR1 GTSNPN and CDR2 SVGIG (reference sequence). CDR3 nucleotide sequence: TGTGCCTGGAGCAGGGGTAATTCACCCCTCCACTTT. This translates into CAWSRGNSPLHF.

The CDR3 DNA reads as TGTGCCAGCAGTTACGCCCCCCGGGTCACTGAAGCTTTCTTT. Protein product: CASSYAPRVTEAFF. The V gene is TRBV6-5, the J gene TRBJ1-1; the D is unclear. Germline loops: CDR1 MNHEY, CDR2 SVGAGI. The CDR3 is 14 residues long. V was clipped by 2 bases and J by 4 bases, with 11 bases between them.

The chain recombines TRBV7-2 with TRBJ1-3; TRBD1 might be the D (5 bases). The CDR3 covers 14 residues. CDR1 and CDR2 (germline): SGHTA, FQGNSA. Trimming shortened V by 5 bases and J by 2 bases, and 10 bases separated the two germline ends. In DNA form, the CDR3 reads TGTGCCAGCAGCACCAGACAGACTGGAAACACCATATATTTT. Translating gives CASSTRQTGNTIYF.

Comments on this clone: The sample holds other DNA sequences that translate to the same CDR3. The V gene is TRBV7-2, the J gene TRBJ1-1; unclear D gene. Germline-derived CDR1 and CDR2 are SGHTA and FQGNSA. Trimming took off 2 bases at V and 2 bases at J, with 6 bases between the two ends. CDR3 length equals 13 residues. CDR3 sequence (DNA): TGTGCCAGCAGCTTAAGCGGTAACACTGAAGCTTTCTTT. Protein sequence: CASSLSGNTEAFF.

The chain links TRBV27 to TRBJ2-1; the match to TRBD2 covers 14 bases. The trim removed 8 bases at V and 10 bases at J, leaving 4 bases unmatched. Germline CDR1 is MNHEY and CDR2 is SMNVEV (reference sequence). The CDR3 runs 13 residues. CDR3 sequence: CASRLAGGREQFF. The CDR3 DNA sequence: TGTGCCAGCCGACTAGCGGGGGGGCGGGAGCAGTTCTTC.

The chain carries TRBV12-3 or TRBV12-4 and TRBJ1-1; no reliable D call. The V gene lost 8 bases and the J gene lost 0 bases, with 10 bases spanning the gap. The length of the CDR3 is 13 residues. The CDR3 spells CASRPQMNTEAFF. DNA for the CDR3: TGTGCCAGCCGTCCGCAGATGAACACTGAAGCTTTCTTT.